This passage covers 9 T cell receptor beta chains from one sample sequenced in a study of shared clonotypes between healthy human individuals. Sequencing used immunoSEQ multiplex PCR; TCRdb keeps in-frame clones, though not all of them. Found here are about 1,900,000 clones, over 85% of them singletons; the top ten hold approximately 1.2%. Only CD45RO-negative cells positively selected for CCR7 counted as naive CD8 cells, so terminally differentiated effector memory CD45RA+ cells were excluded. Sequencing was performed on naive CD8+ T cells sorted from blood. The origin of the receptors is a man aged 18-30 years in good health.

The chain has TRBV30 and TRBJ2-3, with 7 bases that match TRBD2. The CDR3 is made up of 12 amino acids. J gave up 11 bases and V 3 bases, and 8 bases lay outside the gene matches. Germline CDR1 reads GTSNPN; CDR2 reads SVGIG (reference sequence). The CDR3 reads CAWRRAGEMQYF. The CDR3, as DNA: TGTGCCTGGAGGCGTGCGGGAGAGATGCAGTATTTT.

V usage is TRBV9 and J usage is TRBJ2-5, with TRBD2 matching over 12 bases. This CDR3 has 16 amino acids. Germline CDR1 reads SGDLS; CDR2 reads YYNGEE. V was clipped by 4 bases and J by 5 bases; unmatched bases: 9. Written as DNA, the CDR3 is TGTGCCAGCAGCTGGACTAGCGGGGCCTCCGGGGAGACCCAGTACTTC. It encodes CASSWTSGASGETQYF.

This rearrangement joins TRBV7-9 to TRBJ2-3, with a weak D call TRBD2 (5 bases). The CDR3 consists of 14 residues. Per germline, CDR1 SEHNR and CDR2 FQNEAQ (reference sequence). V was shortened by 0 bases and J by 6 bases, with 10 bases between the two germline ends. This chain's CDR3 is CASSLAYGEDTQYF. The CDR3 DNA reads as TGTGCCAGCAGCTTAGCCTATGGGGAGGATACGCAGTATTTT.

The chain joins TRBV7-8 to TRBJ2-2, with D possibly being TRBD1 (5 bases). Between the trimmed V and J ends, which lost 3 bases and 0 bases, there was a span of 8 bases. In germline, CDR1 is SGHVS, CDR2 FQNEAQ. The CDR3 loop spans 15 amino acids. The chain's CDR3 is CASSLDTSNTGELFF. The CDR3, as DNA: TGTGCCAGCAGCTTGGACACCTCGAACACCGGGGAGCTGTTTTTT.

V usage is TRBV27 and J usage is TRBJ2-7; D gene ambiguous. Germline CDR1 MNHEY, CDR2 SMNVEV (reference sequence). The CDR3 loop spans 13 amino acids. The ends were cut back, 6 bases at V and 9 bases at J, with 18 bases in the middle. DNA of the CDR3: TGTGCCAGCAGAGGGAACCATGAATGGGTGCAGTACTTC. It codes for CASRGNHEWVQYF.

This chain uses TRBV27 with TRBJ2-7; 8 nucleotides agree with TRBD1. The CDR3 is made up of 14 amino acids. Germline V lookup: CDR1 MNHEY, CDR2 SMNVEV (reference sequence). Germline trimming cut 8 bases from V and 4 bases from J; bases unmatched to any gene: 10. CDR3: CASGLRQGWYEQYF. The CDR3 region has the DNA TGTGCCAGCGGCCTAAGACAGGGGTGGTACGAGCAGTACTTC.

The chain recombines TRBV5-1 with TRBJ1-1; D might be TRBD1 (5 bases). The CDR3 spans 16 residues. The V gene lost 3 bases and the J gene lost 0 bases, with 15 bases spanning the gap. Per germline, CDR1 SGHRS and CDR2 YFSETQ. CDR3 in DNA: TGCGCCAGCAGCTCACTTATTCAGGGCCTGAACACTGAAGCTTTCTTT. Translated: CASSSLIQGLNTEAFF.

The CDR3 sequence: CASSEWGYTEAFF. The CDR3 nucleotides read TGTGCCAGCAGTGAATGGGGGTACACTGAAGCTTTCTTT. The genes are TRBV25-1 and TRBJ1-1; D is perhaps TRBD1 (5 bases). Trimming removed 1 base at V and 3 bases at J, with 6 bases between. The germline V gene has CDR1 MGHDK and CDR2 SYGVNS. This CDR3 has 13 amino acids.

The chain joins TRBV19 to TRBJ1-1, with D hard to call. The CDR3 extends over 11 amino acids. V was shortened by 8 bases and J by 3 bases, with 7 bases between the two germline ends. The germline gives CDR1 LNHDA, CDR2 SQIVND (reference sequence). DNA for the CDR3: TGTGCCAGTCAGGCGGACACTGAAGCTTTCTTT. Protein: CASQADTEAFF.